A selection of T cell receptor beta chains follows, all from one sample in a study of blood T cell repertoires in COVID-19. The assay was immunoSEQ multiplex PCR, and TCRdb's table has in-frame clones only and misses some. Among roughly 50,000 clones listed, about nine tenths were seen once. Sequencing used peripheral blood. The receptors here all came from a woman aged 60 to 75 with active or convalescent COVID-19. Each CDR3 is given with its conserved first and last residue.

V | length | CDR3
TRBV5-1 | 17 | CASSLATLAGGLREQFF
TRBV24-1 | 15 | CATSEIDRVGSPLHF
TRBV11-3 | 14 | CASSLTSSTDTQYF
TRBV2 | 14 | CASSERLADNEQFF
TRBV5-4 | 16 | CASSWGLAGDEETQYF
TRBV3-1/TRBV3-2 | 16 | CASSLRAGAGTDTQYF
TRBV5-4 | 16 | CASSLDGREGADTQYF
TRBV6-2/TRBV6-3 | 13 | CASSYFRDYGYTF
TRBV10-3 | 16 | CAISESGQSYYNEQFF
TRBV2 | 15 | CASRPITGFVDGYTF
TRBV28 | 14 | CASSLGTGNSPLHF
TRBV7-9 | 14 | CASSLQGMNTEAFF
TRBV28 | 14 | CASSLEVDRPVSNF